This T cell receptor (beta chain) was observed in a study of CD8+ T cells in alopecia areata. About the research overall: Treated patients were dosed with oral tofacitinib, taking 5 to 10 mg twice daily. General study findings and limits: Lesional tissue from the scalp (especially in alopecia totalis/universalis) showed higher clonality than normal scalp.

The germline gives CDR1 SGDLS, CDR2 YYNGEE. Trimming took 0 bases from V and 3 from J, leaving 16 bases between them. The CDR3 has 16 amino acids. Sequencing used cDNA as its template, made by extracting RNA and reverse transcribing it. The protocol was immunoSEQ multiplex PCR, while the TCRdb copy is restricted to in-frame clones and leaves out a portion. The table lists about 210,000 clones, over 60% of them singletons, with more than 1% in the top ten. With regard to this clone: Its specificity is not known.

Specified treatment: oral pan-JAK inhibitor, 5-10 mg twice daily. Lesional scalp punch biopsies and peripheral blood came from alopecia areata patients. The sorting of PBMCs gave CD4+ and CD8+ T cells. The origin of this receptor is a human donor with alopecia areata. The chain has TRBV9 and TRBJ2-7; D might be TRBD2 (6 bases). This specimen was CD4+ T cells sorted from blood, taken at approximately week 45, from a patient treated with tofacitinib. CDR3 amino acids: CASSVEEGTAGYEQYF. CDR3 bases: TGTGCCAGCAGCGTAGAGGAGGGGACCGCCGGCTACGAGCAGTACTTC.